The 5 T cell receptor beta chains reported below all come from one sample, sequenced in a study of beta chain features in type 1 diabetes. Expressed TCRB transcripts got sequenced, as all isolated RNA was reverse transcribed. Assay: immunoSEQ multiplex PCR; the TCRdb copy retains only in-frame clones and omits some. The table shows under 850,000 clones, with under 15% occurring only once. The antigens of these receptors remain unknown. Overall study results and limits: When Type 1 diabetes patients were examined, their TCRB CDR3s proved moderately but significantly shorter in all four CD4+ subsets.

Sequencing was carried out using naive CD4+ T cells from blood. The receptors stem from a man between 18 and 29 years old with type 1 diabetes.

This clone was detected only a few times. The chain employs TRBV9 and TRBJ1-1; D ambiguous. CDR3 size: 16 residues. The germline V gene has CDR1 SGDLS and CDR2 YYNGEE. Trimming took 0 bases from V and 1 from J, leaving 13 bases between them. CDR3 in DNA: TGTGCCAGCAGCGTAGGTCCGGGGTTGGGGAACACTGAAGCTTTCTTT. Residues: CASSVGPGLGNTEAFF.

This clone was observed a few times. This rearrangement joins TRBV5-4 to TRBJ2-5, with a possible D match to TRBD1 (6 bases). The CDR3 extends over 13 amino acids. Germline V gives CDR1 SGHNT, CDR2 YYREEE (reference sequence). The ends were cut back, 3 bases at V and 7 bases at J, with 13 bases in the middle. For the CDR3, the DNA is TGTGCCAGCAGCTCCGGGACATCGGGGACCCAGTACTTC. Protein sequence: CASSSGTSGTQYF.

This clone was seen only a few times. At one end the junction does not follow the germline gene, possibly because of a read error. The chain links TRBV7-7 to TRBJ2-2; the D is unclear. Germline CDR1 SSHAT, CDR2 FNYEAQ (reference sequence). The CDR3 has 14 amino acids. CDR3 bases: TGTGCTAGCAGCCCTGGTTCTCCCCCCGGGGAGCTGTTTTTT. It yields the protein CASSPGSPPGELFF.

The rearrangement uses TRBV7-6 and TRBJ1-2, with a possible D match to TRBD1 (6 bases). The CDR3 totals 13 residues. Looked up from germline, CDR1 is SGHVS and CDR2 is FNYEAQ. V dropped 5 bases and J dropped 7 bases, with 14 bases sitting between them. The CDR3 protein is CASSQDSSSGYTF. CDR3 bases: TGTGCCAGCAGCCAGGACAGTAGTTCTGGCTACACCTTC.

The chain couples TRBV29-1 to TRBJ1-2; the match to TRBD1 covers 7 bases. Germline CDR1 reads SQVTM; CDR2 reads ANQGSEA. The CDR3 spans 13 residues. The V gene end was trimmed by 7 bases and the J gene end by 12 bases; junction bases not matched to a gene: 17. CDR3 sequence reads: CSARDRPMNLDTF. DNA of the CDR3: TGCAGCGCCCGGGACAGACCAATGAATTTGGACACCTTC.